A selection of T cell receptor beta chains follows, all from one sample in a study of PD-L1 blockade in urothelial cancer. Data came from immunoSEQ multiplex PCR; TCRdb stores just in-frame clones and leaves some out. The sample gives roughly 56,000 clones, just over 85% of which show up once; approximately 23% is in the top ten. The sample was PBMCs, taken around atezolizumab (anti-PD-L1) treatment. These receptors came from a man in his 60s with urothelial cancer. Both conserved end residues are part of each CDR3. Only some rows state a clone size, as once, few, many or a class for expanded clones.

V	size	CDR3
TRBV10-3	NA	CAISERGYTDTQYF
TRBV11-3	NA	CASSSGRASNEQFF
TRBV18	once	CASSLKNVGTGGPQPQHF
TRBV2	NA	CASSLTGGYTEAFF
TRBV10-3	NA	CAISGRGQTVTDTQYF
TRBV5-5	NA	CASSSPGTEAFF
TRBV6-5	NA	CASSTVDNRVNEQFF
TRBV9	NA	CASSEDSGAFSGELFF
TRBV19	NA	CASSPGTSLNEQFF
TRBV10-3	NA	CAISEPGGYSYEQYF
TRBV28	few	CASSPTTAVTGNVHQPQHF
TRBV12-5	NA	CASGLGPPGQGYEQYF
TRBV4-2	once	CASSQGSGQSNEKLFF
TRBV5-1	NA	CASSQNFGGDGEKLFF
TRBV29-1	NA	CSAGTAGSSF
TRBV19	once	CASSKTTGLQYF
TRBV18	NA	CASSLGLAGGPADTQYF
TRBV7-2	NA	CASTFNGGYNEQFF
TRBV30	once	CAWSVSTGPNTEAFF
TRBV5-1	NA	CASSGDRNTDTQYF
TRBV4-3	NA	CASSQISTGRDYGYTF
TRBV5-4	NA	CASSQGQGQIQETQYF
TRBV14	NA	CASSQAPRTFLIGNTQYF
TRBV5-4	NA	CASSSTGTGAGYTF
TRBV10-3	NA	CAIRQALTDTQYF